These 29 T cell receptor beta chains were sequenced from one sample in a study of neurological immune-mediated disorders. TCRdb redid the calling of the 5' RACE reads with MiXCR, one entry per CDR3 protein. This table holds over 35,000 distinct CDR3 sequences, over 2% found once. Sequencing input: PBMCs. These receptors were obtained from a man aged 45-60 years with multiple sclerosis.

This clonotype has a count of ten or more. The chain has TRBV7-2 and TRBJ2-5; TRBD2 agrees at 10 bases. V lost 3 bases, J lost 1 base, and 5 bases stayed unmatched. This CDR3 has 16 residues. Germline V gene lookup returns CDR1 SGHTA and CDR2 FQGNSA. The CDR3 DNA is TGTGCCAGCAGCTTTTTCTCTAGCGGGGGCCAAGAGACCCAGTACTTC. The encoded protein is CASSFFSSGGQETQYF.

This clonotype has ten or more counts. This rearrangement joins TRBV7-2 to TRBJ1-2, with D tentatively TRBD1 (6 bases). The CDR3 has 15 amino acids. The germline V and J ends were trimmed by 2 bases and 6 bases, with 16 bases remaining between them. The V gene's germline CDR1 is SGHTA and CDR2 FQGNSA. The CDR3 DNA sequence: TGTGCCAGCAGCTTATTTTCCGGGGGCGAGGATGGCTACACCTTC. Its translation is CASSLFSGGEDGYTF.

This clonotype occurred many times. This chain links TRBV3-1 with TRBJ1-3; D perhaps matches TRBD1 (6 bases). The CDR3 is 14 residues long. Germline V gives CDR1 LGHDT, CDR2 YNNKEL (reference sequence). V was cut by 3 bases and J by 2 bases, with 8 bases left in between. The CDR3 bases are TGTGCCAGCAGCCACGCAGGGGCTGGAAACACCATATATTTT. Residues: CASSHAGAGNTIYF.

This clonotype occurred many times. The J gene is TRBJ2-7, the V gene TRBV18; 7 nucleotides match TRBD2. In germline, CDR1 is KGHSH, CDR2 LQKENI. There are 14 residues in the CDR3. With 2 bases clipped from V and 6 bases from J, the junction kept 7 bases outside the gene matches. Here the CDR3 reads CASSPNRGDSEQYF. CDR3 coding DNA: TGTGCCAGCTCACCAAACCGGGGGGATTCCGAGCAGTACTTC.

By its share, this clonotype is medium-sized. The V and J genes are TRBV5-1 and TRBJ1-2; D ambiguous. Germline CDR1 and CDR2: SGHRS and YFSETQ. V lost 4 bases, J lost 7 bases, and 17 bases lay in between. The CDR3 loop spans 14 amino acids. The CDR3 protein is CASSLGSDPPGYTF. The DNA of the CDR3 is TGCGCCAGCAGCCTCGGGTCCGACCCTCCTGGCTACACCTTC.

This clonotype was seen ten or more times. This chain joins TRBV10-3 and TRBJ2-7; 9 bases agree with TRBD1. V lost 0 bases and J lost 2; bases outside the gene matches: 2. CDR3 size: 15 residues. Germline loops: CDR1 ENHRY, CDR2 SYGVKD. The CDR3 coding sequence is TGTGCCATCAGTGAGTCGGGACAGGGAGCCTACGAGCAGTACTTC. It is translated as CAISESGQGAYEQYF.

This clonotype showed up many times. The chain carries TRBV10-3 and TRBJ1-2, with unresolved D. This CDR3 has 13 amino acids. Germline V gives CDR1 ENHRY, CDR2 SYGVKD. V lost 6 bases to trimming and J lost 7 bases, with 15 bases between them. The CDR3 DNA is TGTGCCATCAGGTTGGAGCTGGGTTCTGGCTACACCTTC. It is translated as CAIRLELGSGYTF.

This clonotype was detected ten times or more. The rearrangement links TRBV29-1 to TRBJ1-1, with TRBD1 matching over 8 bases. CDR3 length: 15 amino acids. Germline values: CDR1 SQVTM, CDR2 ANQGSEA. V shed 6 bases and J 1 base; nucleotides not matched to a gene: 10. CDR3 nucleotide sequence: TGCAGCGTACCAGGACAGGGAGGGGCGAACACTGAAGCTTTCTTT. Residues: CSVPGQGGANTEAFF.

This clonotype is classed as medium-sized (0.01 to 0.1%). J is TRBJ2-7 and V is TRBV5-1; D is ambiguous. Germline loops: CDR1 SGHRS, CDR2 YFSETQ. This CDR3 has 13 amino acids. Trimming left V 0 bases short and J 5 bases short, with 9 bases between. The CDR3 region is CASSLGAPHEQYF. The CDR3 DNA reads TGCGCCAGCAGCTTGGGTGCCCCGCACGAGCAGTACTTC.

This clonotype showed up many times. The chain combines TRBV7-3 with TRBJ1-1; weak D call: TRBD1 (6 bases). CDR3 length equals 13 residues. Trimming took 5 bases from V and 4 from J, leaving 11 bases between them. Per germline, CDR1 SGHTA and CDR2 FQGTGA. The CDR3 DNA sequence: TGTGCCAGCAGCCCCCAGGGGCGCACTGAAGCTTTCTTT. As protein: CASSPQGRTEAFF. The variable domain in full, with the rest retrieved from reference TRBV7-3 and TRBJ1-1, is GAGVSQTPSNKVTEKGKYVELRCDPISGHTALYWYRQSLGQGPEFLIYFQGTGAADDSGLPNDRFFAVRPEGSVSTLKIQRTERGDSAVYLCASSPQGRTEAFFGQGTRLTVV.

This clonotype was counted between two and nine times. The V gene is TRBV7-9, the J gene TRBJ2-3, with 9 bases that match TRBD2. V was pared by 3 bases and J by 3 bases, with 4 bases of the junction left unmatched. The length of the CDR3 is 15 residues. Germline V gene lookup returns CDR1 SEHNR and CDR2 FQNEAQ (reference sequence). For the CDR3, the DNA is TGTGCCAGCAGCTTCGGACTAGCGAGTACAGATACGCAGTATTTT. Translated: CASSFGLASTDTQYF.

There are many counts of this clonotype. The rearrangement links TRBV7-2 to TRBJ2-1, with 7 bases matching TRBD1. The germline V gene has CDR1 SGHTA and CDR2 FQGNSA. Losses at the gene ends were 6 bases for V and 5 bases for J; bases not matched to a gene: 10. CDR3 size: 15 residues. The CDR3 reads CASSSQGTVNNEQFF. The CDR3, as DNA: TGTGCCAGCAGTTCACAGGGGACCGTAAACAATGAGCAGTTCTTC.

This clonotype was seen at least ten times. This chain uses TRBV5-5 with TRBJ2-7; TRBD2 aligns across 7 bases. Germline V CDR1 and CDR2: SGHKS, YYEKEE (reference sequence). CDR3 length equals 14 residues. V was pared by 4 bases and J by 5 bases, with 9 bases of the junction left unmatched. CDR3 coding DNA: TGTGCCAGCAGCCCTGGACTAGTCCCCCACGAGCAGTACTTC. Amino acid sequence: CASSPGLVPHEQYF.

This clonotype was detected ten times or more. The chain recombines TRBV12-3 or TRBV12-4 with TRBJ2-3; the D is unclear. There are 13 residues in the CDR3. Trimming cost V 8 bases and J 0 bases, with 9 bases left between them. CDR3 DNA sequence: TGTGCCAGCGGTCGGATTAGCACAGATACGCAGTATTTT. Its protein is CASGRISTDTQYF.

This clonotype was counted ten times or more. The V call is TRBV10-3, the J call TRBJ2-5; D possibly corresponds to TRBD2 (5 bases). Germline V lookup: CDR1 ENHRY, CDR2 SYGVKD. Trimming took off 0 bases at V and 2 bases at J, with 10 bases between the two ends. CDR3 size: 15 residues. For the CDR3, the DNA is TGTGCCATCAGTGAGTCCGAGCGGAAACAAGAGACCCAGTACTTC. Amino acids: CAISESERKQETQYF.

This clonotype was counted at least ten times. This chain joins TRBV5-1 and TRBJ2-2, with D hard to call. From germline, CDR1 is SGHRS and CDR2 YFSETQ. The ends were cut back, 0 bases at V and 4 bases at J, with 13 bases in the middle. The CDR3 totals 16 residues. The CDR3 sequence: CASSLGLRPGTGELFF. The DNA for the CDR3 is TGCGCCAGCAGCTTGGGACTCCGGCCAGGCACCGGGGAGCTGTTTTTT. The full variable domain, with the rest looked up from reference TRBV5-1 and TRBJ2-2, is KAGVTQTPRYLIKTRGQQVTLSCSPISGHRSVSWYQQTPGQGLQFLFEYFSETQRNKGNFPGRFSGRQFSNSRSEMNVSTLELGDSALYLCASSLGLRPGTGELFFGEGSRLTVL.

This clonotype came up a few times. This may come from a read error, since a much larger clone is one base off. This sequence joins TRBV20-1 and TRBJ2-7; D is unclear. The CDR3 is 13 residues long. Germline loops: CDR1 DFQATT, CDR2 SNEGSKA (reference sequence). Trimming removed 0 bases from V and 5 bases from J, with 11 bases in between. The CDR3 sequence: CSARDRKINEQYF. The CDR3 DNA reads as TGCAGTGCTAGAGATCGTAAGATTAACGAGCAGTACTTC.

This clonotype was observed many times. This rearrangement joins TRBV12-3 or TRBV12-4 to TRBJ1-5; D call uncertain. The V gene lost 3 bases and the J gene lost 2 bases, with 2 bases spanning the gap. This CDR3 is built from 12 residues. The DNA for the CDR3 is TGTGCCAGCAGTTTTGGCAATCAGCCCCAGCATTTT. It yields the protein CASSFGNQPQHF.

This clonotype was picked up many times. The CDR3 is CASRKEVAGGNEQFF. In nucleotides, the CDR3 is TGTGCCAGCCGAAAGGAGGTAGCGGGGGGCAATGAGCAGTTCTTC. This rearrangement joins TRBV7-2 to TRBJ2-1, with 10 bases fitting TRBD2. The CDR3 sequence is 15 residues long. Germline assignment: CDR1 SGHTA and CDR2 FQGNSA. Trimming cost V 8 bases and J 6 bases; bases outside gene matches: 10.

This clonotype was found many times. The chain employs TRBV27 and TRBJ2-5; maybe TRBD1 (5 bases). CDR1 is MNHEY, CDR2 SMNVEV, per germline (reference sequence). The CDR3 has 13 amino acids. V lost 8 bases and J 5 bases, leaving 15 bases between the germline ends. CDR3 sequence: CASCPGMGETQYF. The CDR3 nucleotides read TGTGCCAGCTGTCCAGGGATGGGGGAGACCCAGTACTTC.

This clonotype has a count of ten or more. This chain connects TRBV5-1 to TRBJ2-7; the match to TRBD2 covers 8 bases. Germline V gene lookup returns CDR1 SGHRS and CDR2 YFSETQ. This CDR3 contains 15 residues. Trimming at V came to 3 bases and at J to 0 bases, leaving 5 bases not matched to a gene. CDR3 loop: CASSWSGGISYEQYF. CDR3 in DNA: TGCGCCAGCAGCTGGAGCGGGGGAATCTCCTACGAGCAGTACTTC.

This clonotype was observed at least ten times. The V call is TRBV4-2, the J call TRBJ2-7, with D perhaps matching TRBD1 (5 bases). CDR3 length equals 15 residues. CDR1 and CDR2 from the germline V gene are LGHNA and YNFKEQ. The germline V and J ends were trimmed by 0 bases and 2 bases, with 11 bases remaining between them. The CDR3 loop is CASSQDAPGPYEQYF. CDR3 nucleotides: TGTGCCAGCAGCCAAGATGCGCCAGGGCCCTACGAGCAGTACTTC.

This clonotype came up many times. Here the CDR3 DNA reads TGTGCCAGCAGTGCAAATAGCCTGGGAAGGACCTACGAGCAGTACTTC. Translated, it gives CASSANSLGRTYEQYF. This chain joins TRBV28 and TRBJ2-7; D gene unclear. Trimming pared 5 bases from V and 2 bases from J, leaving 19 bases between. This CDR3 has 16 residues. Germline loops: CDR1 MDHEN, CDR2 SYDVKM.

This clonotype has a count of ten or more. The CDR3 DNA follows: TGTGCCAGCAGTAGATCGGGGAGCACCGGGGAGCTGTTTTTT. This gives the protein CASSRSGSTGELFF. V is TRBV28 and J is TRBJ2-2, with a weak D call TRBD2 (5 bases). Trimming cost V 5 bases and J 4 bases, with 11 bases left between them. This CDR3 has 14 amino acids. CDR1 is MDHEN and CDR2 is SYDVKM in the germline V gene.

V is TRBV20-1 and J is TRBJ2-3, with D uncertain. Trimming cost V 8 bases and J 0 bases, with 15 bases left between them. The CDR3 consists of 14 residues. From germline, CDR1 is DFQATT and CDR2 SNEGSKA (reference sequence). CDR3 loop: CSPGGAASTDTQYF. The CDR3 region has the DNA TGCAGTCCCGGCGGCGCGGCTAGCACAGATACGCAGTATTTT.

This clonotype occurred many times. V usage is TRBV4-2 and J usage is TRBJ1-1; 10 bases match TRBD1. The CDR3 contains 15 residues. CDR1 is LGHNA, CDR2 YNFKEQ, per germline. Trimming cost V 3 bases and J 4 bases; bases outside gene matches: 5. The CDR3 region is CASSHGTGEVTEAFF. The CDR3 DNA is TGTGCCAGCAGCCACGGGACAGGGGAGGTCACTGAAGCTTTCTTT.

This clonotype was found many times. The V gene is TRBV9, the J gene TRBJ2-2; a possible D gene is TRBD1 (6 bases). The V gene lost 2 bases and the J gene lost 4 bases, with 9 bases spanning the gap. Germline values: CDR1 SGDLS, CDR2 YYNGEE. This CDR3 has 14 amino acids. The CDR3 spells CASSVGQSTGELFF. In DNA, the CDR3 is TGTGCCAGCAGCGTTGGACAGTCCACCGGGGAGCTGTTTTTT.

This clonotype has at least ten counts. CDR3 bases: TGTGCCAGCAGTTTCCTCGACACAGATACGCAGTATTTT. Residues: CASSFLDTDTQYF. This rearrangement joins TRBV12-3 or TRBV12-4 to TRBJ2-3; D uncertain. The germline V and J ends were trimmed by 3 bases and 2 bases, with 6 bases remaining between them. The CDR3 loop spans 13 amino acids.

About this clonotype itself: A much more abundant neighbour one base away suggests this may be a read error. No conserved phenylalanine or tryptophan ends this CDR3, so it is likely a read error. The rearrangement joins TRBV12-3 or TRBV12-4 to TRBJ2-5; D call uncertain. Trimming removed 3 bases from V and 2 bases from J, with 4 bases in between. The length of the CDR3 is 12 residues. In DNA form, the CDR3 reads TGTGCCAGCAGTTTTGGACAAGAGACCCAGTACTGC. This sequence encodes CASSFGQETQYC.